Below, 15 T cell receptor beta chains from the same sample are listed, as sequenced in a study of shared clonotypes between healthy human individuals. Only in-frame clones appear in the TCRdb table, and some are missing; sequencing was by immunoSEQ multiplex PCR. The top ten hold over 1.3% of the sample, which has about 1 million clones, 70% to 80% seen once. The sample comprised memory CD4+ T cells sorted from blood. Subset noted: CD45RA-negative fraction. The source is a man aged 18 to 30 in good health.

The CDR3 sequence: CASMYEPNTEAFF. CDR3 bases: TGTGCCAGCATGTATGAGCCGAACACTGAAGCTTTCTTT. V usage is TRBV6-4 and J usage is TRBJ1-1; D gene ambiguous. Germline CDR1 is MRHNA and CDR2 is SNTAGT. Trimming took 7 bases from V and 1 from J, leaving 10 bases between them. CDR3 size: 13 residues.

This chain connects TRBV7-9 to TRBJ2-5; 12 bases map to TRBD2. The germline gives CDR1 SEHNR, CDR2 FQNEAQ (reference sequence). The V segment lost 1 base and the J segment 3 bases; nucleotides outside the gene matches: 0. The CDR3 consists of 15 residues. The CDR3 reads CASSLGTSGKETQYF. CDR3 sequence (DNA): TGTGCCAGCAGCTTAGGGACTAGCGGGAAAGAGACCCAGTACTTC.

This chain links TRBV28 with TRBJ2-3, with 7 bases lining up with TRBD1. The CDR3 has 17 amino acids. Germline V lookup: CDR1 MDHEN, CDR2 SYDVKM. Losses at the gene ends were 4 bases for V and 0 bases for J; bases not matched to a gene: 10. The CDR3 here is CASSSGQTKPSTDTQYF. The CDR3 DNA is TGTGCCAGCAGTTCGGGACAGACCAAACCTAGCACAGATACGCAGTATTTT.

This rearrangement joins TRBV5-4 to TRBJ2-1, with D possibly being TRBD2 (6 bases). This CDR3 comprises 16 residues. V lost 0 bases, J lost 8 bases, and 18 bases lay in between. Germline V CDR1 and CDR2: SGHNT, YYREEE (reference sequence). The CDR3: CASSLVGRGGKDEQFF. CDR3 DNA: TGTGCCAGCAGCTTGGTAGGCCGGGGAGGAAAGGATGAGCAGTTCTTC.

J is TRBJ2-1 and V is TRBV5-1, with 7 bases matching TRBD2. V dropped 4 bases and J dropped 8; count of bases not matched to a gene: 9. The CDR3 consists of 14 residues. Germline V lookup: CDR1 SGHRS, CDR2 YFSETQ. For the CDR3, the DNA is TGCGCCAGCAGCCCCGCCGGCGGGAGTGATGAGCAGTTCTTC. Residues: CASSPAGGSDEQFF.

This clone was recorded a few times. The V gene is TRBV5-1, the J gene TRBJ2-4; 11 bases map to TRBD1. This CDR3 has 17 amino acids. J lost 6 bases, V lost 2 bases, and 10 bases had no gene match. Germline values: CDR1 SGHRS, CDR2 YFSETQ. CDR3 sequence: CASSFSPTGTGGNIQYF. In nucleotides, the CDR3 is TGCGCCAGCAGCTTCTCCCCAACCGGGACAGGGGGAAACATTCAGTACTTC.

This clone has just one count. CDR3 sequence (DNA): TGTGCCAGCTCACCGAGCGGGATCGGGCCGTACGAGCAGTACTTC. Translating gives CASSPSGIGPYEQYF. The V and J genes are TRBV18 and TRBJ2-7; 7 bases align to TRBD2. J was trimmed by 4 bases and V by 3 bases; bases with no gene match: 9. This CDR3 region has 15 residues. CDR1 is KGHSH, CDR2 LQKENI, per germline. Together with reference TRBV18 and TRBJ2-7, the CDR3 gives the full variable domain: NAGVMQNPRHLVRRRGQEARLRCSPMKGHSHVYWYRQLPEEGLKFMVYLQKENIIDESGMPKERFSAEFPKEGPSILRIQQVVRGDSAAYFCASSPSGIGPYEQYFGPGTRLTVT.

The CDR3 nucleotides are TGTGCCAGCAGTTTGCAGGGACCCATGGATGGCTACACCTTC. Translating it yields CASSLQGPMDGYTF. The V gene is TRBV28, the J gene TRBJ1-2; possibly TRBD1 for D (5 bases). Trimming cost V 3 bases and J 6 bases, with 14 bases left between them. This CDR3 contains 14 residues. In germline, CDR1 is MDHEN, CDR2 SYDVKM.

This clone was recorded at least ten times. CDR3 bases: TGTGCCAGCCTTCCGGGCAGTGGACGGGCCCTCCACTTT. Translation gives CASLPGSGRALHF. This rearrangement joins TRBV18 to TRBJ1-6; D remains unclear. Per the germline V gene, CDR1 is KGHSH and CDR2 is LQKENI. This CDR3 comprises 13 residues. The V and J ends lost 8 bases and 14 bases respectively, with 19 bases between them.

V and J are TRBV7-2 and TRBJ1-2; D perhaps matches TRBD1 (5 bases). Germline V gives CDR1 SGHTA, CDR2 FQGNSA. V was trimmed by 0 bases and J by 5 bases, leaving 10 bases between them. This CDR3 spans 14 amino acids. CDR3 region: CASSLAEGVYGYTF. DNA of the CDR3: TGTGCCAGCAGCTTAGCCGAAGGGGTTTATGGCTACACCTTC.

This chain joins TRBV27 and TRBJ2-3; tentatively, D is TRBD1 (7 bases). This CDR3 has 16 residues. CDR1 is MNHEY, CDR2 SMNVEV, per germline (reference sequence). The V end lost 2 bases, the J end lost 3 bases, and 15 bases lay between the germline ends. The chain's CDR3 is CASSLMAGGRTDTQYF. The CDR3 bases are TGTGCCAGCAGTTTAATGGCAGGGGGGCGGACAGATACGCAGTATTTT.

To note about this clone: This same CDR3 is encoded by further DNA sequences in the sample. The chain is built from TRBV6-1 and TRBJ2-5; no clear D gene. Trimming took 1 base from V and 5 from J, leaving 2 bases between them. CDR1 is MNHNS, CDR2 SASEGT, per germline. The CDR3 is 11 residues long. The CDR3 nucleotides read TGTGCCAGCAGTGAAGGGGAGACCCAGTACTTC. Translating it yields CASSEGETQYF.

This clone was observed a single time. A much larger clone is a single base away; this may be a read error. CDR3 protein: CASSWEETQYF. CDR3 DNA: TGCGCCAGCAGCTGGGAAGAGACCCAGTACTTC. The chain combines TRBV5-1 with TRBJ2-5; D is unresolved. This CDR3 has 11 residues. The germline V and J ends were trimmed by 3 bases and 3 bases, with 3 bases remaining between them. Germline loops: CDR1 SGHRS, CDR2 YFSETQ. Combining the CDR3 with reference TRBV5-1 and TRBJ2-5 gives the whole variable domain KAGVTQTPRYLIKTRGQQVTLSCSPISGHRSVSWYQQTPGQGLQFLFEYFSETQRNKGNFPGRFSGRQFSNSRSEMNVSTLELGDSALYLCASSWEETQYFGPGTRLLVL.

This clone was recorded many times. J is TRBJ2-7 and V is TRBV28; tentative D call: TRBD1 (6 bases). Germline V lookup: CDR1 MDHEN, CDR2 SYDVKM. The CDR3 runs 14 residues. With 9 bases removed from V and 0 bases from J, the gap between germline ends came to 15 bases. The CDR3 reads CASQPRTVSYEQYF. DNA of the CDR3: TGTGCCAGTCAACCTAGGACAGTCTCCTACGAGCAGTACTTC.

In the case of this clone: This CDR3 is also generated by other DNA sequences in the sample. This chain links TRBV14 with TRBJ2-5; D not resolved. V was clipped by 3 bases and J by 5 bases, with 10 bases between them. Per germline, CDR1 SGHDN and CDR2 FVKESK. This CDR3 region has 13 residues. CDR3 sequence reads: CASSQRLGETQYF. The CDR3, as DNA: TGTGCCAGCAGCCAGCGACTTGGGGAGACCCAGTACTTC.